These 24 T cell receptor beta chains were sequenced from one sample in a study of shared clonotypes between healthy human individuals. Generated by immunoSEQ multiplex PCR, the TCRdb table keeps only in-frame clones and is missing some. The sample records nearly 1 million clones, 60% to 85% being singletons. Sequenced material: memory CD4+ T cells sorted from blood. Stated subset: CD45RA-negative fraction. The receptor source for this set is a man aged 18 to 29 in good health.

The table lists this clone with a count of one. The rearrangement links TRBV5-1 to TRBJ1-1; D may be TRBD1 (6 bases). From germline, CDR1 is SGHRS and CDR2 YFSETQ. Trimming removed 4 bases from V and 7 bases from J, with 17 bases in between. This CDR3 is built from 14 residues. DNA of the CDR3: TGCGCCAGCAGCCAGGAGGGTGGACAGTTTGAAGCTTTCTTT. It specifies CASSQEGGQFEAFF.

The chain combines TRBV5-4 with TRBJ2-3; 9 nucleotides match TRBD2. The CDR3 has 17 residues. Germline V gene lookup returns CDR1 SGHNT and CDR2 YYREEE (reference sequence). Unmatched junction bases numbered 17, after V lost 3 bases and J lost 9 bases. The CDR3, as DNA: TGTGCCAGCAGCTCTGTGACCTACCCGGGACTAGCAAGCACGCAGTATTTT. Translating it yields CASSSVTYPGLASTQYF. The full variable domain, completed using reference TRBV5-4 and TRBJ2-3, is ETGVTQSPTHLIKTRGQQVTLRCSSQSGHNTVSWYQQALGQGPQFIFQYYREEENGRGNFPPRFSGLQFPNYSSELNVNALELDDSALYLCASSSVTYPGLASTQYFGPGTRLTVL.

The rearrangement joins TRBV28 to TRBJ2-2; D gene uncertain. Trimming cost V 3 bases and J 3 bases, with 8 bases left between them. Germline lookup yields CDR1 MDHEN and CDR2 SYDVKM. There are 14 residues in the CDR3. The chain's CDR3 is CASSFIRDTGELFF. The CDR3 DNA reads as TGTGCCAGCAGTTTCATCCGGGACACCGGGGAGCTGTTTTTT.

A few counts support this clone. The V and J genes are TRBV19 and TRBJ1-2; D is ambiguous. CDR1 is LNHDA, CDR2 SQIVND, per germline (reference sequence). Trimming took 3 bases from V and 3 from J, leaving 11 bases between them. The CDR3 consists of 14 residues. The CDR3: CASSMSSTDYGYTF. CDR3 nucleotide sequence: TGTGCCAGTAGTATGTCCTCAACGGACTATGGCTACACCTTC.

The chain has TRBV6-5 and TRBJ2-7; 7 bases match TRBD2. Germline V gives CDR1 MNHEY, CDR2 SVGAGI. Unmatched junction bases numbered 7, after V lost 0 bases and J lost 5 bases. The CDR3 consists of 15 residues. This CDR3 is CASSYSGGSGDEQYF. CDR3 bases: TGTGCCAGCAGTTACTCAGGCGGGAGTGGGGACGAGCAGTACTTC.

This clone appeared many times. The chain uses TRBV6-5 and TRBJ1-1, with D unclear. Germline loops: CDR1 MNHEY, CDR2 SVGAGI. The CDR3 has 14 amino acids. V lost 4 bases to trimming and J lost 6 bases, with 15 bases between them. The CDR3 reads CASSSPSLKPEAFF. CDR3 nucleotide sequence: TGTGCCAGCAGTTCCCCGTCTCTGAAGCCTGAAGCTTTCTTT.

CDR3 amino acids: CASIGTDTDTQYF. The CDR3 nucleotides read TGTGCCAGCATCGGGACCGATACAGATACGCAGTATTTT. The V and J genes are TRBV21-1 and TRBJ2-3. TRBV21-1 represents a pseudogene. The CDR3 has 13 amino acids.

CDR3 nucleotides: TGTGCCAGCAGCCTCGAAGGCAGAACCTACGAGCAGTACTTC. Amino acid sequence: CASSLEGRTYEQYF. The chain carries TRBV7-6 and TRBJ2-7; D is unclear. CDR3 length equals 14 residues. Germline-derived CDR1 and CDR2 are SGHVS and FNYEAQ. V lost 5 bases and J lost 2, with 13 bases in between.

In DNA form, the CDR3 reads TGTGCCAGCAGCTTAACCGGGACAGGGGATGAAAAACTGTTTTTT. Amino acid sequence: CASSLTGTGDEKLFF. This rearrangement joins TRBV5-6 to TRBJ1-4, with 10 nucleotides matching TRBD1. V lost 2 bases to trimming and J lost 6 bases; unmatched junction nucleotides: 4. Germline V gene lookup returns CDR1 SGHDT and CDR2 YYEEEE. This CDR3 has 15 amino acids.

About this clone itself: A clone one base away is much larger, so this may be a read error. The CDR3 is CASSKVREGGQETRYF. The CDR3 DNA reads TGTGCCAGCAGCAAAGTCAGGGAGGGAGGCCAAGAGACCCGGTACTTC. V usage is TRBV21-1 and J usage is TRBJ2-5; the D call in the table, TRBD2, was not verified against the DNA. TRBV21-1 is a recognized pseudogene. The CDR3 runs 16 residues.

This clone was counted a few times. The CDR3, as DNA: TGCGCCAGCGCCAACGTGGGATCCACCGGGGAGCTGTTTTTT. This gives the protein CASANVGSTGELFF. V and J are TRBV5-1 and TRBJ2-2; D remains unclear. The V end was cut by 7 bases, the J end by 4 bases, with 14 bases between. The CDR3 extends over 14 amino acids. Germline assignment: CDR1 SGHRS and CDR2 YFSETQ.

Comment on this clone: A read error is likely here: a far larger clone is one base away. The same CDR3 arises from other DNA sequences in this sample as well. The rearrangement uses TRBV18 and TRBJ1-1, with 8 bases identical to TRBD1. Trimming removed 6 bases from V and 4 bases from J; junction bases left unmatched: 7. CDR3 length: 14 amino acids. Germline V gene data show CDR1 as KGHSH and CDR2 as LQKENI. CDR3 protein: CASSSTGGRTEAFF. The CDR3 DNA is TGTGCCAGCTCGTCCACAGGGGGACGCACTGAAGCTTTCTTT. Together with reference TRBV18 and TRBJ1-1, the CDR3 gives the full variable domain: NAGVMQNPRHLVRRRGQEARLRCSPMKGHSHVYWYRQLPEEGLKFMVYLQKENIIDESGMPKERFSAEFPKEGPSILRIQQVVRGDSAAYFCASSSTGGRTEAFFGQGTRLTVV.

V gene TRBV19 combines with J gene TRBJ1-5; 9 positions agree with TRBD1. Trimming cost V 5 bases and J 7 bases; bases outside gene matches: 9. Per the germline V gene, CDR1 is LNHDA and CDR2 is SQIVND (reference sequence). This CDR3 region has 15 residues. The CDR3: CASSPTGGAGQPQHF. DNA for the CDR3: TGTGCCAGTAGTCCCACAGGGGGCGCCGGGCAGCCCCAGCATTTT.

This clone was seen more than once but under ten times. The chain joins TRBV15 to TRBJ2-5; D not certain. V lost 0 bases and J 1 base, leaving 6 bases between the germline ends. Germline V gives CDR1 LNHNV, CDR2 YYDKDF (reference sequence). The CDR3 loop spans 14 amino acids. CDR3 protein: CATSRDNGQETQYF. DNA of the CDR3: TGTGCCACCAGCAGAGATAACGGCCAAGAGACCCAGTACTTC.

The rearrangement links TRBV6-5 to TRBJ2-7; D call uncertain. The germline CDR1 and CDR2 sequences are MNHEY and SVGAGI. The CDR3 extends over 13 amino acids. The ends were cut back, 0 bases at V and 2 bases at J, with 5 bases in the middle. The CDR3 loop reads CASSYSTAYEQYF. CDR3 sequence (DNA): TGTGCCAGCAGTTACTCGACGGCCTACGAGCAGTACTTC.

The chain links TRBV19 to TRBJ2-3; D is possibly TRBD2 (5 bases). This CDR3 spans 15 amino acids. Per germline, CDR1 LNHDA and CDR2 SQIVND (reference sequence). V shed 6 bases and J shed 4 bases, with 17 bases lying between them. The CDR3 region has the DNA TGTGCCAGTAGAGGAGGTATGACTGGCTCAGATACGCAGTATTTT. Its protein is CASRGGMTGSDTQYF.

This rearrangement joins TRBV27 to TRBJ1-1; the match to TRBD1 covers 7 bases. Germline V gives CDR1 MNHEY, CDR2 SMNVEV (reference sequence). Trimming cost V 5 bases and J 1 base; bases outside gene matches: 4. This CDR3 region has 14 residues. CDR3 sequence: CASSGRTGNTEAFF. The CDR3 DNA sequence: TGTGCCAGCAGTGGGCGGACAGGGAACACTGAAGCTTTCTTT.

Only a few counts were recorded for this clone. The CDR3 DNA reads as TGTGCCAGCGGACTGAGGGGGGGGCGAGATAATTCACCCCTCCACTTT. It translates to CASGLRGGRDNSPLHF. V and J are TRBV2 and TRBJ1-6; TRBD1 might be the D (6 bases). This CDR3 has 16 amino acids. The germline V and J ends were trimmed by 8 bases and 5 bases, with 19 bases remaining between them. Germline assignment: CDR1 SNHLY and CDR2 FYNNEI.

The rearrangement uses TRBV5-1 and TRBJ2-6; D is undetermined. Trimming took off 4 bases at V and 0 bases at J, with 14 bases between the two ends. This CDR3 spans 17 amino acids. Germline loops: CDR1 SGHRS, CDR2 YFSETQ. The CDR3, as DNA: TGCGCCAGCAGCACGGAGTTCCCGAGCTCTGGGGCCAACGTCCTGACTTTC. Translating it yields CASSTEFPSSGANVLTF.

This clone turned up a few times. V is TRBV28 and J is TRBJ2-7; D may be TRBD1 (6 bases). The V gene lost 6 bases and the J gene lost 3 bases, with 9 bases spanning the gap. The CDR3 extends over 12 amino acids. Looked up from germline, CDR1 is MDHEN and CDR2 is SYDVKM. CDR3 sequence: CASRTGYYEQYF. The CDR3 bases are TGTGCCAGCAGAACAGGGTACTACGAGCAGTACTTC.

The CDR3 loop is CASSPSSGIYEQYF. In DNA form, the CDR3 reads TGTGCCAGCAGCCCTTCCTCAGGGATCTACGAGCAGTACTTC. V usage is TRBV6-6 and J usage is TRBJ2-7; a weak D match, TRBD1 (5 bases). The CDR3 totals 14 residues. V lost 6 bases to trimming and J lost 3 bases, with 15 bases between them. Germline lookup yields CDR1 MNHNY and CDR2 SVGAGI (reference sequence).

This clone was seen a single time. This chain uses TRBV6-6 with TRBJ2-7; D gene uncertain. CDR1 MNHNY and CDR2 SVGAGI come from the germline V gene (reference sequence). The V end lost 2 bases, the J end lost 0 bases, and 8 bases lay between the germline ends. CDR3 length equals 14 residues. Written as DNA, the CDR3 is TGTGCCAGCAGTTACATGGCCAGCTCCTACGAGCAGTACTTC. This gives the protein CASSYMASSYEQYF.

The chain employs TRBV5-1 and TRBJ2-2; D is possibly TRBD2 (6 bases). V gave up 4 bases and J gave up 2 bases, with 12 bases separating them. This CDR3 has 15 residues. The germline gives CDR1 SGHRS, CDR2 YFSETQ. CDR3 nucleotides: TGCGCCAGCAGCCAGAGCGGGCCAAACACCGGGGAGCTGTTTTTT. Protein product: CASSQSGPNTGELFF.

This clone was picked up a small number of times. This rearrangement joins TRBV21-1 to TRBJ1-4. TRBV21-1 is an annotated pseudogene. The CDR3 has 11 residues. The CDR3 loop is CASSRVEKLFF. In DNA form, the CDR3 reads TGTGCCAGCAGCAGGGTCGAAAAACTGTTTTTT.